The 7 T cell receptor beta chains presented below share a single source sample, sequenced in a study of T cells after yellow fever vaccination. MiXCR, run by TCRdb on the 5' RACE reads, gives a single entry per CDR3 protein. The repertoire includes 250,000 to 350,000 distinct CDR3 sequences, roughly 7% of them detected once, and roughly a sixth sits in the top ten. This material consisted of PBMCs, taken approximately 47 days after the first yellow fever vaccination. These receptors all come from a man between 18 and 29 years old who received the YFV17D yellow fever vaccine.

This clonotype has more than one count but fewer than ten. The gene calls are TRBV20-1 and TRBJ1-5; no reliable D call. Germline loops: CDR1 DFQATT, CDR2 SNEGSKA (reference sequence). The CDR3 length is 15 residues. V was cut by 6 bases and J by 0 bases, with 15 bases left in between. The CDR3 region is CSARRDDYSNQPQHF. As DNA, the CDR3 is TGCAGTGCGAGAAGAGACGATTATAGCAATCAGCCCCAGCATTTT.

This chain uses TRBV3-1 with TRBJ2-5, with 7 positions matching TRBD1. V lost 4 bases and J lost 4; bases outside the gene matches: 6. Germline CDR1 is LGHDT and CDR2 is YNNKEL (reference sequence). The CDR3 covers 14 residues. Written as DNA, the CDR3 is TGTGCCAGCAGCCCGACAGGGATGGGAGAGACCCAGTACTTC. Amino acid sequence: CASSPTGMGETQYF.

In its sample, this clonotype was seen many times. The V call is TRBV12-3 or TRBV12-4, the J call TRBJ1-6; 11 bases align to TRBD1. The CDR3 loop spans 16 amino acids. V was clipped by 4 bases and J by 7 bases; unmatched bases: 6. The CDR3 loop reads CASSYGQGAINSPLHF. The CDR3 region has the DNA TGTGCCAGCAGTTACGGACAGGGGGCAATAAATTCACCCCTCCACTTT.

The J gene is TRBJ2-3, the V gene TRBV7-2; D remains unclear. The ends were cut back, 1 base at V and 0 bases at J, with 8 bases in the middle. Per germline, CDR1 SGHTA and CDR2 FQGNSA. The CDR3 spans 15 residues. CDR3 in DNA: TGTGCCAGCAGCTTAGACCCAGGAAGCACAGATACGCAGTATTTT. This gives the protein CASSLDPGSTDTQYF. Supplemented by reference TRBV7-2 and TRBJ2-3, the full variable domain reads GAGVSQSPSNKVTEKGKDVELRCDPISGHTALYWYRQSLGQGLEFLIYFQGNSAPDKSGLPSDRFSAERTGGSVSTLTIQRTQQEDSAVYLCASSLDPGSTDTQYFGPGTRLTVL.

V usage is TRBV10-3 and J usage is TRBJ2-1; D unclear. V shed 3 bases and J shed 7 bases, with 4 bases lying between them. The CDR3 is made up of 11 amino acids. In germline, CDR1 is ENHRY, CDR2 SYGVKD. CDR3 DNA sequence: TGTGCCATCAGTGAAGGGAATGAGCAGTTCTTC. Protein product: CAISEGNEQFF.

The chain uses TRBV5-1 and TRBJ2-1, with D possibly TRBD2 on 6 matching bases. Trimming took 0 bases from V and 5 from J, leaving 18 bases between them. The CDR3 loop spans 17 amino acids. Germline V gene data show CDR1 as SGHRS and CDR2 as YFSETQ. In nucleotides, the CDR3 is TGCGCCAGCAGCTTGGGACGTTCCGGGAGAAATAACAATGAGCAGTTCTTC. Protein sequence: CASSLGRSGRNNNEQFF.

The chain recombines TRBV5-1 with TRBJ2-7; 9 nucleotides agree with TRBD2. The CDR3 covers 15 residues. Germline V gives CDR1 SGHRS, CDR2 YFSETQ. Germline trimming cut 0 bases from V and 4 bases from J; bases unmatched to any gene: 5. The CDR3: CASSLGTSDVYEQYF. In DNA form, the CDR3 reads TGCGCCAGCAGCTTGGGGACTAGCGACGTATACGAGCAGTACTTC.